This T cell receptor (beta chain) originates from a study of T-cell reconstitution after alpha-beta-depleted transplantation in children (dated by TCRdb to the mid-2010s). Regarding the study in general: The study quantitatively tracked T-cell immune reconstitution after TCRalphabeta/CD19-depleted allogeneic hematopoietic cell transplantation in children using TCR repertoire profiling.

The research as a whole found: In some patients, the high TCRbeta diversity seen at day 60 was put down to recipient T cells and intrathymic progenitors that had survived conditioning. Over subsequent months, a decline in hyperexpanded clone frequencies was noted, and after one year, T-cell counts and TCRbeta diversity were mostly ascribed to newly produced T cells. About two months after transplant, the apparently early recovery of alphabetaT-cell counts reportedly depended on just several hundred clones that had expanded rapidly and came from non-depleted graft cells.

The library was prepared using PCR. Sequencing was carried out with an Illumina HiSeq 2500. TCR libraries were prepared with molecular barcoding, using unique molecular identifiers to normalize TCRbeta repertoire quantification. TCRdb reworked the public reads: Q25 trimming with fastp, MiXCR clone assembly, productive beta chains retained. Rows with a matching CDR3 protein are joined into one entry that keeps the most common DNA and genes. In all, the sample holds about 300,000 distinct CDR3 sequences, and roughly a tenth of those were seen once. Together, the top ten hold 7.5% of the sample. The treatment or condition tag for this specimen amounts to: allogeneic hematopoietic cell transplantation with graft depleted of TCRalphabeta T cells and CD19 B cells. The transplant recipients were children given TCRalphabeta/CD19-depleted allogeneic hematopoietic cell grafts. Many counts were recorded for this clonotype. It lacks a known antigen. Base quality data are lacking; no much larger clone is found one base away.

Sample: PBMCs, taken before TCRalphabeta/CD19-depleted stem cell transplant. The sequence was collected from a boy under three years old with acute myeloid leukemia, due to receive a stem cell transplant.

The CDR3 amino acid sequence is: CSARYLDRAKNIQYF. The sequenced DNA is TGCAGTGCTAGATACCTAGACAGGGCCAAAAACATTCAGTACTTC. The chain is encoded by TRBV20-1 joined to TRBJ2-4; D gene: possibly TRBD1, on 6 matching bases. V is reduced by 2 bases and J by 1 base, leaving a spacing of 12 bases between them. The CDR3 goes from the cysteine to the phenylalanine over 15 residues. Of all the DNA, just the CDR3 is kept, 45 bases in frame from base 1. The CDR1 and CDR2 encoded by the germline V gene (reference sequence) are DFQATT and SNEGSKA.